These 25 T cell receptor beta chains originate from one sample sequenced in a study of blood T cell repertoires in COVID-19. The table came from immunoSEQ multiplex PCR; TCRdb's copy has only in-frame clones and leaves some out. Of roughly 100,000 clones in the sample, about 89% were seen once. The sequenced sample consisted of peripheral blood. The receptors originated from a man over 45 with acute or convalescent COVID-19.

This clone came up once. This rearrangement joins TRBV7-2 to TRBJ1-1; perhaps TRBD1 as D (5 bases). The V gene lost 5 bases and the J gene lost 2 bases, with 12 bases spanning the gap. The length of the CDR3 is 14 residues. Germline CDR1 is SGHTA and CDR2 is FQGNSA. As DNA, the CDR3 is TGTGCCAGCAGCCCACTTAGGGGAAACACTGAAGCTTTCTTT. It is translated as CASSPLRGNTEAFF. The complete variable domain, with remaining parts taken from reference TRBV7-2 and TRBJ1-1, reads GAGVSQSPSNKVTEKGKDVELRCDPISGHTALYWYRQSLGQGLEFLIYFQGNSAPDKSGLPSDRFSAERTGGSVSTLTIQRTQQEDSAVYLCASSPLRGNTEAFFGQGTRLTVV.

V and J are TRBV12-5 and TRBJ2-7, with D perhaps matching TRBD1 (6 bases). CDR3 length: 14 residues. The germline CDR1 and CDR2 sequences are LGHNT and FRNRAP. Between the trimmed V and J ends, which lost 5 bases and 4 bases, there was a span of 15 bases. The chain's CDR3 is CASGGQPRTYEQYF. For the CDR3, the DNA is TGTGCTAGTGGTGGACAGCCTAGGACTTACGAGCAGTACTTC.

The gene calls are TRBV28 and TRBJ1-5; maybe TRBD1 (6 bases). The CDR3 extends over 14 amino acids. V was pared by 5 bases and J by 6 bases, with 14 bases between. Germline CDR1 reads MDHEN; CDR2 reads SYDVKM. The CDR3 DNA is TGTGCCAGCAGTATACAGGGCGGGAGTCAGCCCCAGCATTTT. It translates to CASSIQGGSQPQHF.

V is TRBV28 and J is TRBJ2-7; D perhaps matches TRBD2 (5 bases). Germline V CDR1 and CDR2: MDHEN, SYDVKM. The CDR3 spans 15 residues. Trimming pared 6 bases from V and 0 bases from J, leaving 15 bases between. CDR3 amino acids: CASRQFGVSSYEQYF. Here the CDR3 DNA reads TGTGCCAGCAGGCAATTCGGGGTAAGCTCCTACGAGCAGTACTTC.

The V call is TRBV10-2, the J call TRBJ1-2, with 8 bases lining up with TRBD1. Trimming at V came to 3 bases and at J to 2 bases, leaving 2 bases not matched to a gene. Germline V CDR1 and CDR2: WSHSY, SAAADI. The CDR3 covers 14 residues. In nucleotides, the CDR3 is TGCGCCAGCAGTGATTCAGGGGGCAACTATGGCTACACCTTC. The encoded protein is CASSDSGGNYGYTF.

The chain has TRBV7-2 and TRBJ2-1; 9 bases match TRBD1. Germline-derived CDR1 and CDR2 are SGHTA and FQGNSA. Trimming took 4 bases from V and 4 from J; bases not matched to a gene: 5. The CDR3 has 15 amino acids. The CDR3 is CASSSPGTGYNEQFF. CDR3 DNA: TGTGCCAGCAGCTCCCCCGGGACAGGGTACAATGAGCAGTTCTTC.

J is TRBJ1-2 and V is TRBV7-8; no definite D call. Per germline, CDR1 SGHVS and CDR2 FQNEAQ. The CDR3 covers 13 residues. V was shortened by 1 base and J by 4 bases, with 7 bases between the two germline ends. CDR3 region: CASSLGAGYGYTF. CDR3 coding DNA: TGTGCCAGCAGCTTAGGGGCAGGCTATGGCTACACCTTC.

This CDR3 reads CASSLFTGGNYGYTF. DNA for the CDR3: TGTGCCAGCAGCCTATTCACGGGAGGGAACTATGGCTACACCTTC. V and J are TRBV13 and TRBJ1-2; D unresolved. Germline V gene sequence: CDR1 PRHDT, CDR2 FYEKMQ (reference sequence). The ends were cut back, 5 bases at V and 2 bases at J, with 15 bases in the middle. This CDR3 spans 15 amino acids.

The gene calls are TRBV27 and TRBJ2-4, with a tentative D call TRBD1 (5 bases). CDR3 length: 12 amino acids. Trimming removed 4 bases at V and 8 bases at J, with 9 bases between. Germline V gives CDR1 MNHEY, CDR2 SMNVEV (reference sequence). This CDR3 reads CASSSGWDIQYF. The CDR3 DNA is TGTGCCAGCAGTTCAGGGTGGGACATTCAGTACTTC.

The chain employs TRBV2 and TRBJ1-1, with TRBD1 matching over 9 bases. Germline lookup yields CDR1 SNHLY and CDR2 FYNNEI. CDR3 length equals 13 residues. V dropped 8 bases and J dropped 1; count of bases not matched to a gene: 2. CDR3 nucleotide sequence: TGTGCCAGCGGGGGACAGGGGAACACTGAAGCTTTCTTT. This gives the protein CASGGQGNTEAFF.

The count of this clone is one. J is TRBJ2-1 and V is TRBV2, with D possibly matching TRBD2 (7 bases). Per the germline V gene, CDR1 is SNHLY and CDR2 is FYNNEI. The CDR3 is made up of 13 amino acids. Trimming removed 7 bases from V and 7 bases from J, with 14 bases in between. CDR3 sequence (DNA): TGTGCCAGCAATTTGGGGGGGCGGAATGAGCAGTTCTTC. Residues: CASNLGGRNEQFF.

V and J are TRBV2 and TRBJ1-5; the D gene is possibly TRBD1 (6 bases). V was clipped by 4 bases and J by 1 base, with 14 bases between them. This CDR3 spans 16 amino acids. CDR1 is SNHLY and CDR2 is FYNNEI in the germline V gene. CDR3 residues: CASSAQGRRSNQPQHF. As DNA, the CDR3 is TGTGCCAGCAGTGCACAGGGAAGAAGGAGCAATCAGCCCCAGCATTTT.

CDR3 sequence reads: CASSQDEGEDQPQHF. DNA for the CDR3: TGCGCCAGCAGCCAAGATGAGGGGGAAGATCAGCCCCAGCATTTT. The V gene is TRBV4-1, the J gene TRBJ1-5; D is perhaps TRBD1 (6 bases). Trimming took off 0 bases at V and 5 bases at J, with 11 bases between the two ends. In germline, CDR1 is MGHRA, CDR2 YSYEKL. The length of the CDR3 is 15 residues.

The V call is TRBV7-3, the J call TRBJ2-1; 13 nucleotides align to TRBD2. The germline gives CDR1 SGHTA, CDR2 FQGTGA. The trim removed 5 bases at V and 4 bases at J, leaving 2 bases unmatched. The CDR3 has 15 residues. CDR3 sequence: CASSMGLAGYNEQFF. CDR3 nucleotides: TGTGCCAGCAGCATGGGACTAGCGGGGTACAATGAGCAGTTCTTC.

CDR3 amino acids: CASSLADRGFFYEQYF. As DNA, the CDR3 is TGTGCCAGCAGCTTAGCGGACAGGGGTTTCTTTTACGAGCAGTACTTC. The chain carries TRBV7-2 and TRBJ2-7; 9 bases are shared with TRBD1. The CDR3 consists of 16 residues. The trim removed 0 bases at V and 4 bases at J, leaving 7 bases unmatched. The germline V gene has CDR1 SGHTA and CDR2 FQGNSA.

V usage is TRBV19 and J usage is TRBJ1-2, with a tentative D call TRBD1 (6 bases). The CDR3 extends over 18 amino acids. From germline, CDR1 is LNHDA and CDR2 SQIVND (reference sequence). Between the trimmed V and J ends, which lost 5 bases and 3 bases, there was a span of 25 bases. The CDR3 region has the DNA TGTGCCAGTAGTGCGAGGGGCAGGGGCCTTCAAAGGGACTATGGCTACACCTTC. Translating gives CASSARGRGLQRDYGYTF.

This chain connects TRBV11-3 to TRBJ1-6; 9 bases are a match to TRBD1. Germline V gene sequence: CDR1 SGHNT, CDR2 YENEEA. After removal of 1 base from V and 12 bases from J, the junction contained 4 bases not matched to a gene. The CDR3 covers 14 residues. The DNA for the CDR3 is TGTGCCAGCAGCTTAGGAGGACAGGGGAAACCCCTCCACTTT. Protein sequence: CASSLGGQGKPLHF. The full variable domain, rest sourced from reference TRBV11-3 and TRBJ1-6, is EAGVVQSPRYKIIEKKQPVAFWCNPISGHNTLYWYLQNLGQGPELLIRYENEEAVDDSQLPKDRFSAERLKGVDSTLKIQPAELGDSAVYLCASSLGGQGKPLHFGNGTRLTVT.

The chain has TRBV4-2 and TRBJ2-5, with 9 bases that match TRBD2. Trimming cost V 4 bases and J 9 bases; bases outside gene matches: 12. The CDR3 has 15 amino acids. Germline V gives CDR1 LGHNA, CDR2 YNFKEQ. DNA for the CDR3: TGTGCCAGCAGCCCTCAGCGGGGGGCTGCCCAGTCCCAGTACTTC. Residues: CASSPQRGAAQSQYF.

This clone was seen only a few times. This CDR3 reads CASTLWGRGNSQPQHF. In nucleotides, the CDR3 is TGTGCCAGCACCCTTTGGGGTAGGGGAAACAGTCAGCCCCAGCATTTT. The V call is TRBV7-2, the J call TRBJ1-5; TRBD1 might be the D (5 bases). CDR1 and CDR2 from the germline V gene are SGHTA and FQGNSA. Trimming pared 7 bases from V and 6 bases from J, leaving 22 bases between. The CDR3 has 16 residues.

The chain employs TRBV7-9 and TRBJ1-1; no firm D call. Germline CDR1 is SEHNR and CDR2 is FQNEAQ (reference sequence). CDR3 length equals 13 residues. V dropped 3 bases and J dropped 0 bases, with 5 bases sitting between them. The CDR3 nucleotides are TGTGCCAGCAGCTTGCCGGTGAACACTGAAGCTTTCTTT. It specifies CASSLPVNTEAFF.

V gene TRBV20-1 combines with J gene TRBJ2-1, with a possible D match to TRBD2 (6 bases). Trimming stripped 3 bases from V and 4 bases from J, with 22 bases between. This CDR3 spans 17 amino acids. Germline CDR1 reads DFQATT; CDR2 reads SNEGSKA (reference sequence). The CDR3: CSASPTAGRITYNEQFF. CDR3 coding DNA: TGCAGTGCTAGTCCAACCGCGGGACGAATAACTTACAATGAGCAGTTCTTC.

V gene TRBV28 combines with J gene TRBJ1-2, with TRBD1 matching 8 bases. Germline V lookup: CDR1 MDHEN, CDR2 SYDVKM. Trimming cost V 6 bases and J 8 bases; bases outside gene matches: 11. The CDR3 runs to 14 residues. Here the CDR3 reads CASSLDRDSGGYTF. CDR3 sequence (DNA): TGTGCCAGCAGCTTGGACAGGGACTCCGGAGGCTACACCTTC.

This clone showed up just once. This chain connects TRBV6-5 to TRBJ1-6; 8 bases agree with TRBD1. Germline values: CDR1 MNHEY, CDR2 SVGAGI. CDR3 length: 15 amino acids. Trimming took 6 bases from V and 9 from J; bases not matched to a gene: 10. The chain's CDR3 is CASRAPGQDGSPLHF. The CDR3 DNA is TGTGCCAGCAGGGCTCCGGGACAGGACGGTTCACCCCTCCACTTT.

The V and J genes are TRBV2 and TRBJ1-2; D is perhaps TRBD1 (5 bases). Between the trimmed V and J ends, which lost 7 bases and 3 bases, there was a span of 15 bases. The germline V gene has CDR1 SNHLY and CDR2 FYNNEI. CDR3 length equals 14 residues. The CDR3 DNA reads TGTGCCAGCACTTTCTCCCAGGGCGACTATGGCTACACCTTC. Translated: CASTFSQGDYGYTF.

The chain joins TRBV28 to TRBJ2-7; maybe TRBD1 (5 bases). CDR3 length: 13 amino acids. Germline CDR1 is MDHEN and CDR2 is SYDVKM. The germline V and J ends were trimmed by 7 bases and 3 bases, with 13 bases remaining between them. In nucleotides, the CDR3 is TGTGCCAGCACCCTGGGGCGGATCTACGAGCAGTACTTC. It translates to CASTLGRIYEQYF.